This TCR beta chain was profiled in a study of shared clonotypes between healthy human individuals (dated by TCRdb to 2020 to 2022). A note on the overall study: A couple of women and a few men aged 18 to 49 years were included in the cohort. For each donor, CD4 naive and CD4 memory were each run on three plates, CD8 naive on two plates, and CD8 memory on one plate. To increase sequencing depth and limit assay-specific biases, TCR repertoire library preparation and sequencing were carried out by different laboratories using diverse techniques. Leukapheresis yielded between about 0.85 and 9.5 billion PBMCs per donor. Blood TCR repertoires of roughly five healthy adults were deeply sequenced to estimate repertoire size and the extent of clonotype sharing between individuals. What the work shows at the level of the full study, not this receptor alone: Sampling was restricted to blood, and TCR repertoires in tissue are likely to differ from TCR repertoires in blood. Even with the large sequencing depth, rarefaction of the sorted-subset datasets indicated that sequencing was incomplete. Higher generation probabilities were observed for clonotypes shared by all four sorted-subset donors than for non-shared clonotypes. Around 5% of naive CD4, 3% to 3.5% of naive CD8, approximately 2% of memory CD4, and roughly 0.4% of memory CD8 clonotypes were shared across a few donors. Naive subsets generally had larger estimated clonotype richness than memory subsets did. Pairwise subsampling indicated that sequencing depth was expected to affect the degree of clonotype sharing among donors. The small number of donors limited the genetic and exposure-history diversity represented.

For this clone: Its antigen remains unidentified. It has no much larger one-base neighbor in the sample; base qualities were not kept.

Using the deep immunoSEQ assay, TCR CDR3 regions were amplified from genomic DNA by multiplex PCR. Genomic DNA extracted from each cell subset was distributed evenly over all wells of several immunoSEQ 96-well plates, and each plate served as one replicate. Each replicate PCR for sorted subsets received about 0.2 ug genomic DNA, equal to 30,000 or so T cell genomes. Purified libraries were quantified with a Qubit 3.0 fluorometer, sized on a Bioanalyzer 2100, and re-quantified with the KAPA Library Quantification kit. Every immunoSEQ 96-well plate was sequenced on a dedicated single-read 150-cycle Illumina NextSeq 550 flow cell. The source study handled its data this way. Because only junctional sequences without quality scores were contained in the immunoSEQ output, filtering matching that applied to full-length reads could not be performed. Sequences were annotated with PyIR, a Python wrapper for IgBLAST v1.9, and V/J genes and CDR3 were assigned using IMGT germline references. Reads with weak V/J assignments (E-value above 1e-6), missing CDR3, stop codons, out-of-frame junctions, or ambiguous translated residues were removed. V3J clonotypes were defined as sequences sharing the same inferred V gene, J gene, and CDR3 amino acid sequence. Percentage overlap between repertoires was computed as shared unique clonotypes divided by the size of the smaller repertoire. Repertoire richness was assessed with RTK rarefaction, the Chao1 estimator, and Recon v2.1 estimates of unobserved clonotypes. For all TCRbeta clonotypes obtained by the gDNA method from a few donors, generation probabilities were computed with OLGA. Not all clones reach the TCRdb copy of this immuneACCESS table, which keeps in-frame sequences only. Checked studies attribute under half of the gap to unresolved V genes and leave the rest unexplained. Clonal size and the V and J genes are those of that table, whereas D and trimming came from the DNA. In this sample the table shows over a million clones, around 78% of which occur a single time. The leading ten clones occupy 0.61% of the sample.

The donors were healthy, HIV-negative adults with no recently reported acute infections or vaccinations. All donors were Caucasian adults living in Nashville, Tennessee, USA. CD4+ T cells were enriched by magnetic negative selection, after which naive cells were positively selected on CD45RA and the negative fraction was taken as the memory subset. Blood was obtained by leukapheresis, after which PBMCs were separated by Ficoll-Histopaque density gradient centrifugation and cryopreserved in liquid nitrogen vapor phase. Analytical flow cytometry was used to check the purity and quantity of every magnetically sorted T cell population. Genomic DNA was isolated from each sorted fraction and quantified by UV absorbance on a Nanodrop 2000c. Trimming takes 5 bases from V and 7 bases from J, and the germline ends sit 17 bases apart. Including cysteine and phenylalanine, the CDR3 has 15 amino acids. The DNA shown is the 45-base CDR3, in frame from base 1. In the germline V gene, CDR1 corresponds to SGHTA and CDR2 to FQGNSA.

This TCR came from a man younger than 35 in good health. Some clones in this sample may be carry-over from other donors' samples. Recombination connected TRBV7-2 to TRBJ2-2; TRBD2 is a weak D gene call, 6 bases matching. The material sequenced was memory CD4+ T cells from PBMCs. This specimen's cell subset or site label, per the study, means: CD45RA-negative fraction. The sequenced DNA is TGTGCCAGCAGCAAGGGACTCGTTAGTGGCGGGGAGCTGTTTTTT. It translates to CASSKGLVSGGELFF.